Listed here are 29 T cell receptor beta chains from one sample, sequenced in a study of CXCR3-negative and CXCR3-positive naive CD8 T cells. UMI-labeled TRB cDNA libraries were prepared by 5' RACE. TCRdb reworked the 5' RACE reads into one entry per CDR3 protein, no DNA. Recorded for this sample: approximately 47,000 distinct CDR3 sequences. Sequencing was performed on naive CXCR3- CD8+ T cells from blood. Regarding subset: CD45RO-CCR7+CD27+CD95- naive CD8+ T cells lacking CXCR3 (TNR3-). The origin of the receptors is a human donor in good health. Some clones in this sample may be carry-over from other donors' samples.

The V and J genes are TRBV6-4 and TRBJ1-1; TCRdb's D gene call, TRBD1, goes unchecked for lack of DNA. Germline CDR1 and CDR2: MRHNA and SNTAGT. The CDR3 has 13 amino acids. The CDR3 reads CASSGGENTEAFF.

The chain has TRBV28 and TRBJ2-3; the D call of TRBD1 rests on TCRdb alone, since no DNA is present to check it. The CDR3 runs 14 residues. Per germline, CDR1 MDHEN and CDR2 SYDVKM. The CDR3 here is CANSRQAHTDTQYF.

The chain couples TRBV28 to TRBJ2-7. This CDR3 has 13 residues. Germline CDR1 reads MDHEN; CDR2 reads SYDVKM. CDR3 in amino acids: CASSLRVFYEQYF.

The chain's CDR3 is CSVAGEDPEAFF. This chain joins TRBV29-1 and TRBJ1-1; TCRdb picks TRBD1, but there is no DNA to check that call. In germline, CDR1 is SQVTM, CDR2 ANQGSEA. The CDR3 length is 12 residues.

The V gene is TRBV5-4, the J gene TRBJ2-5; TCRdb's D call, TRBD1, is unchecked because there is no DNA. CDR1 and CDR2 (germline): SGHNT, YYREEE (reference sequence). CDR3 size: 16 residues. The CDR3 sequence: CASSSLTGGSGETQYF.

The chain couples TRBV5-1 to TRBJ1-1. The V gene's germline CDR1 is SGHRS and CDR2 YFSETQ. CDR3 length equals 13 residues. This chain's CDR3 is CASSLRGNTEAFF.

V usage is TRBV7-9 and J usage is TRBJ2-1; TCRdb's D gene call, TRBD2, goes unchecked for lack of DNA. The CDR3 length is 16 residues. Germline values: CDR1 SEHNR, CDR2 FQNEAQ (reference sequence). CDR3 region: CASSQRLAGPYNEQFF. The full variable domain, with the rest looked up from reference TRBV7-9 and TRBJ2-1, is DTGVSQNPRHKITKRGQNVTFRCDPISEHNRLYWYRQTLGQGPEFLTYFQNEAQLEKSRLLSDRFSAERPKGSFSTLEIQRTEQGDSAMYLCASSQRLAGPYNEQFFGPGTRLTVL.

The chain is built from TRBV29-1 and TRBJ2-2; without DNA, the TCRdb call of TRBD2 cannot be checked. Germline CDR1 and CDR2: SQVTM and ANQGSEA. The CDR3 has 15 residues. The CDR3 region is CSVEVRGGAPGELFF.

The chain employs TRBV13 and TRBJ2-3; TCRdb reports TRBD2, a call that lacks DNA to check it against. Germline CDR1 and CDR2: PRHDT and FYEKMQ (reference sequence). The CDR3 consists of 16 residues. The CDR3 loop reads CASSLGLAGITDTQYF.

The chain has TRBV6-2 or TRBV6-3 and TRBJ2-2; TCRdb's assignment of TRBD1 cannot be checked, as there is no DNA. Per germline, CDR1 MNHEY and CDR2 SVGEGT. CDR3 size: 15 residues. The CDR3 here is CASIPRDTLTGELFF.

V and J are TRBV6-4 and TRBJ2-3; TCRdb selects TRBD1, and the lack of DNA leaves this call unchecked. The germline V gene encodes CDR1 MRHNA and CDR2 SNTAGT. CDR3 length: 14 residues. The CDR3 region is CASSERGPPDTQYF.

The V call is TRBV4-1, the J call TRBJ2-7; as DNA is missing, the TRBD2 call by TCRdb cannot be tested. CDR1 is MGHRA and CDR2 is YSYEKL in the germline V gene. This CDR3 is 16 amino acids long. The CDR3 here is CASSQDEGLGAYEQYF.

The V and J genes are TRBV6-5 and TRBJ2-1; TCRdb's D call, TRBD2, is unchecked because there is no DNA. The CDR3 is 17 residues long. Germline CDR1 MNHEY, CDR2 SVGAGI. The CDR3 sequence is CASSSPGTSAYYNEQFF.

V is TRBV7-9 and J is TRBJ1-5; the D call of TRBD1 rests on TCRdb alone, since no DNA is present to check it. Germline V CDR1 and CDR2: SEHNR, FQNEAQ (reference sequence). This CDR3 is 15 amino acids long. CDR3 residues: CASSSPGIGDQPQHF.

This CDR3 is CASSTQDTGELFF. The genes are TRBV25-1 and TRBJ2-2. This CDR3 is built from 13 residues. In germline, CDR1 is MGHDK, CDR2 SYGVNS.

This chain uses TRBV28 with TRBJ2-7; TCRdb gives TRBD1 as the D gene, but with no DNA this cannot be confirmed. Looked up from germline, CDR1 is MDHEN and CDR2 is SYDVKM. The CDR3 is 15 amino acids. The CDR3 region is CASSLGPGGTYEQYF.

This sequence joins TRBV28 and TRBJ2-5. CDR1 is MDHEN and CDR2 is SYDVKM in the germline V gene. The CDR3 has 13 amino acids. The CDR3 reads CASSLVMQETQYF.

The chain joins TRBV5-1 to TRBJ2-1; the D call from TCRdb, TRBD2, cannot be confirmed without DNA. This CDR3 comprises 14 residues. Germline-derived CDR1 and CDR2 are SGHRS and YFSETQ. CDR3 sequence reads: CASSLWAGDNEQFF.

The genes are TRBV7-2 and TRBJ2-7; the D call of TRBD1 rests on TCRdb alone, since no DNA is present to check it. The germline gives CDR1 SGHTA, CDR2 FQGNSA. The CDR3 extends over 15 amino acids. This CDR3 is CASSLISGQTYEQYF.

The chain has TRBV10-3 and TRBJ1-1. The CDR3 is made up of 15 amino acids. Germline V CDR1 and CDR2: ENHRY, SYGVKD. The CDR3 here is CAISESSWMNTEAFF.

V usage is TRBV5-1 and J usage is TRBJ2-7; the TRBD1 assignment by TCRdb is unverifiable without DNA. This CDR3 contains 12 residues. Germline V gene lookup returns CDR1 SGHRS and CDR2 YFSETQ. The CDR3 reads CASSPDSYEQYF.

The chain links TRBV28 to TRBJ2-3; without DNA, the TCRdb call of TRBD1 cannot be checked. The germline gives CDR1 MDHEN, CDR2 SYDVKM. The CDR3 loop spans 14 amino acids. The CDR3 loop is CASKSGRSTDTQYF.

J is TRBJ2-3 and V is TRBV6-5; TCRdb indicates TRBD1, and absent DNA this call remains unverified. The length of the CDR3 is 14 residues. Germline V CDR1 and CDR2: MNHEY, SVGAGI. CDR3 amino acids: CASSDKTGADTQYF.

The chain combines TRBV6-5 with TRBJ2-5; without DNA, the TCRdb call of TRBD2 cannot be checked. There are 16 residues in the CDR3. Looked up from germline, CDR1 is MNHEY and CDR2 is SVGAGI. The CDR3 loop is CASQGLAGRIQETQYF.

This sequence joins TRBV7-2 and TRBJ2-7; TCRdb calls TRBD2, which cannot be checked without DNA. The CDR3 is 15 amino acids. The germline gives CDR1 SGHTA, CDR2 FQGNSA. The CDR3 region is CASSPPDQISYEQYF. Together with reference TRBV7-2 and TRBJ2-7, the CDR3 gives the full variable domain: GAGVSQSPSNKVTEKGKDVELRCDPISGHTALYWYRQSLGQGLEFLIYFQGNSAPDKSGLPSDRFSAERTGGSVSTLTIQRTQQEDSAVYLCASSPPDQISYEQYFGPGTRLTVT.

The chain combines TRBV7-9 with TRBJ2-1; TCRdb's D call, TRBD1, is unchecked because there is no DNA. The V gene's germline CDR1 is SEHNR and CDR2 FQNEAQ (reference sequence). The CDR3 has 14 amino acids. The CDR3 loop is CASSFGTGYNEQFF.

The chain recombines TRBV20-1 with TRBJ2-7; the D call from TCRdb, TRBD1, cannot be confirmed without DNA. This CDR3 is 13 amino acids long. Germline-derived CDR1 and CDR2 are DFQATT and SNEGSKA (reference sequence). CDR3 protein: CSALDRGQYEQYF.

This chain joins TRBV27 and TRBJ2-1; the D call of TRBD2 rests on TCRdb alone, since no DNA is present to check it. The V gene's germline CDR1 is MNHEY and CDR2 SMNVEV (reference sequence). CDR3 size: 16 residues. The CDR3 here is CASSLGDWDSYNEQFF.

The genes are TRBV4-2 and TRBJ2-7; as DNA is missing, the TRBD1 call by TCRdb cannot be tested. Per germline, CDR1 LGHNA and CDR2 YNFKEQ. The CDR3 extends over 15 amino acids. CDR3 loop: CASSQDEAGYNEQYF.